This T cell receptor (beta chain) was identified in a study of blood T cell repertoires in COVID-19. Per the germline V gene, CDR1 is LNHDA and CDR2 is SQIVND (reference sequence). The CDR3 has 14 residues. V lost 11 bases to trimming and J lost 1 base; unmatched junction nucleotides: 7. Sequencing used immunoSEQ multiplex PCR; TCRdb keeps in-frame clones, though not all of them. The table has over 150,000 clones, 70% to 90% seen once; the top ten hold roughly 20%. The source material was peripheral blood. This clonotype was obtained from a man between 70 and 80 years old with active or convalescent COVID-19. The chain uses TRBV19 and TRBJ2-1; 8 bases agree with TRBD2. CDR3 nucleotides: TGTGCCCCTATAGCGGGAAAGTCCTACAATGAGCAGTTCTTC. Translation gives CAPIAGKSYNEQFF.